The TCR beta chain described here comes from a study of vaccination and CD4 T cells after COVID-19. About the study: Post-COVID samples had a sampling time that fell a median 101 days after diagnosis (range 35 to 161). Some control cultures received a CEFX pool, which served as the positive control. Others received an HIV-1 Nef pool or no peptide.

A word on this clonotype: What it binds is not known.

An Oncomine TCR Beta short-read assay was used to sequence the DNA from cultured CD4+ T cells. TCRdb ran MiXCR on the PCR reads and lists one entry per CDR3 protein. The sample lists around 11,000 distinct CDR3 sequences, under 30% occurring once. The treatment: roughly 10-day PBMC culture with coronavirus spike peptide pools or control peptides (ViraFEST assay). Under the ViraFEST approach, antigen-specific T cells were expanded with peptide pools and TCRs subsequently sequenced. This clonotype was sampled from a human donor who had recovered from COVID-19. The sample here was CD4+ T cells from blood, cultured in vitro, taken after SARS-CoV-2 vaccination.

The CDR3 region has the DNA TGTGCCAGCAGCCTGGGCCCAAACTATGGCTACACCTTC. It translates to CASSLGPNYGYTF. This chain uses TRBV4-2 with TRBJ1-2; the D is unclear. Germline V gene sequence: CDR1 LGHNA, CDR2 YNFKEQ. The germline V and J ends were trimmed by 4 bases and 2 bases, with 8 bases remaining between them. The CDR3 loop spans 13 amino acids.